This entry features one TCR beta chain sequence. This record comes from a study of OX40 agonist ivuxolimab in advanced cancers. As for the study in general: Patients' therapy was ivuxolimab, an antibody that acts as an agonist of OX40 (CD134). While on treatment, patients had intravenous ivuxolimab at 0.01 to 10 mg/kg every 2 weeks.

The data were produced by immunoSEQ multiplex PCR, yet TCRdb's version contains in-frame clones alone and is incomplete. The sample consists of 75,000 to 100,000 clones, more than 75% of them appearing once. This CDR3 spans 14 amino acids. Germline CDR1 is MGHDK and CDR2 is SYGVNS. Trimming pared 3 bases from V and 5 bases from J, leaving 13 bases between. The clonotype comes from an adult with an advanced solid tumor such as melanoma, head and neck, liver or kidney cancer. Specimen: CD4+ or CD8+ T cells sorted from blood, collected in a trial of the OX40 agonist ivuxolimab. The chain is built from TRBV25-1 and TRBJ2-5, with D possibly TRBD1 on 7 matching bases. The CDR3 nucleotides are TGTGCCAGCAGTGAGGCCAGGGGGGTCGAGACCCAGTACTTC. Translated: CASSEARGVETQYF.